This passage covers 2 T cell receptor beta chains from one sample sequenced in a study of glioma-infiltrating T cells after dendritic cell vaccination. The time point is: after dendritic cell vaccination, including at tumor progression/relapse. The data were produced by immunoSEQ multiplex PCR, yet TCRdb's version contains in-frame clones alone and is incomplete. The sample holds roughly 87,000 clones, around four fifths seen once. The specimen comprised blood, sampled after dendritic cell vaccination. The receptors originated from a human donor with glioblastoma.

The chain employs TRBV15 and TRBJ2-2, with 11 bases that match TRBD1. The CDR3 totals 18 residues. Germline V gives CDR1 LNHNV, CDR2 YYDKDF (reference sequence). V was clipped by 0 bases and J by 6 bases; unmatched bases: 9. CDR3 DNA: TGTGCCACCAGCAGAGATCTAGGGGACAGGGGGACCCCCGGGGAGCTGTTTTTT. Translation gives CATSRDLGDRGTPGELFF.

The CDR3 reads CASSLTGVGNTIYF. Here the CDR3 DNA reads TGTGCCAGCAGCTTGACAGGGGTGGGAAACACCATATATTTT. The chain recombines TRBV7-3 with TRBJ1-3; TRBD1 agrees at 8 bases. The CDR3 loop spans 14 amino acids. V lost 3 bases to trimming and J lost 4 bases; unmatched junction nucleotides: 2. Germline lookup yields CDR1 SGHTA and CDR2 FQGTGA.